The clone carrying this T cell receptor beta chain was seen repeatedly, ten times or more. The antigen remains undetermined. This record comes from a study of T cells in Graves' hyperthyroidism and ophthalmopathy. Regarding the study as a whole: Blood also showed most of the thyroid clonotypes that were expanded above 0.001. Ophthalmopathy cases were set apart from stable hyperthyroidism by a 13 V-J model.

Researchers barred patients who had uncontrolled infection, other autoimmune disease, pregnancy or lactation. The CDR3 regions of TCR beta were amplified from RNA transcripts. Using the HTBI primer set, a first-round RT-PCR was run on the TCR CDR3. TCRdb called the multiplex PCR reads again in MiXCR, with one record for every CDR3 protein. The data hold more than 350,000 distinct CDR3 sequences, with about 14% observed a single time. The material sequenced was blood. The clonotype comes from a young woman with Graves' ophthalmopathy.

CDR3 in DNA: TGTGCCAGCAGCGGACGGGACAGTAAGACTGAAGCTTTCTTT. Translation: CASSGRDSKTEAFF. The V and J genes are TRBV9 and TRBJ1-1; 7 nucleotides match TRBD1. CDR1 and CDR2 from the germline V gene are SGDLS and YYNGEE. The CDR3 extends over 14 amino acids. V gave up 3 bases and J gave up 5 bases; unmatched junction bases: 7. Drawing the rest from reference TRBV9 and TRBJ1-1, the complete variable domain is DSGVTQTPKHLITATGQRVTLRCSPRSGDLSVYWYQQSLDQGLQFLIQYYNGEERAKGNILERFSAQQFPDLHSELNLSSLELGDSALYFCASSGRDSKTEAFFGQGTRLTVV.